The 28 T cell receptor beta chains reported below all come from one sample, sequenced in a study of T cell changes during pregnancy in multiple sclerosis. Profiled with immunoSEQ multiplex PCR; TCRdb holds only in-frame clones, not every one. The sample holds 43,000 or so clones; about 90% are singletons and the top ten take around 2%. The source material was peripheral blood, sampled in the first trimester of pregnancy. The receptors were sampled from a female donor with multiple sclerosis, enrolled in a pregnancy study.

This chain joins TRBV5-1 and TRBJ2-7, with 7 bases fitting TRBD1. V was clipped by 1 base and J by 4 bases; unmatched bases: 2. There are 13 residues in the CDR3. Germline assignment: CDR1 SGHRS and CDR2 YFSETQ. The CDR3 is CASSLPRGYEQYF. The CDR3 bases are TGCGCCAGCAGCTTGCCCAGGGGGTACGAGCAGTACTTC.

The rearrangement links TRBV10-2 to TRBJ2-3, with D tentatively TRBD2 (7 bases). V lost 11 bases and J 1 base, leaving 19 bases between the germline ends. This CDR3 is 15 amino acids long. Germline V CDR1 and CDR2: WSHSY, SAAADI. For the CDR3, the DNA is TGCGCCGCGAAAAGGGGGGGGCCGGGCACAGATACGCAGTATTTT. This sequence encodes CAAKRGGPGTDTQYF.

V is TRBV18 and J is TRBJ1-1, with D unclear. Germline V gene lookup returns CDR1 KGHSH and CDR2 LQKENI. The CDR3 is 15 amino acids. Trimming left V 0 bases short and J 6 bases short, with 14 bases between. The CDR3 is CASSPPALLVPEAFF. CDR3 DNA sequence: TGTGCCAGCTCACCACCCGCTCTACTCGTCCCTGAAGCTTTCTTT.

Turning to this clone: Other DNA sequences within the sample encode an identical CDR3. CDR3 nucleotides: TGTGCCAGCTCCCACGACAGGGGGCGGTCCTACGAGCAGTACTTC. Protein sequence: CASSHDRGRSYEQYF. The chain has TRBV18 and TRBJ2-7, with 10 bases lining up with TRBD1. J gave up 1 base and V 6 bases, and 6 bases lay outside the gene matches. Germline V lookup: CDR1 KGHSH, CDR2 LQKENI. This CDR3 contains 15 residues.

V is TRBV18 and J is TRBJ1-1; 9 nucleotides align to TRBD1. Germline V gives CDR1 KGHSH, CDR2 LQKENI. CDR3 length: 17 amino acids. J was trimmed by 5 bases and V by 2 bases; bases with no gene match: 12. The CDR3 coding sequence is TGTGCCAGCTCACCATTAGGGACAGGGATATGGGAAACTGAAGCTTTCTTT. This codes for CASSPLGTGIWETEAFF.

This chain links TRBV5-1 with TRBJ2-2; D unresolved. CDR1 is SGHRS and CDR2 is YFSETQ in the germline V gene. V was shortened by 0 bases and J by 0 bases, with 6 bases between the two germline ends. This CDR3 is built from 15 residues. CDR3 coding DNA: TGCGCCAGCAGCTTGGTTTCAGCGAACACCGGGGAGCTGTTTTTT. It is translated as CASSLVSANTGELFF.

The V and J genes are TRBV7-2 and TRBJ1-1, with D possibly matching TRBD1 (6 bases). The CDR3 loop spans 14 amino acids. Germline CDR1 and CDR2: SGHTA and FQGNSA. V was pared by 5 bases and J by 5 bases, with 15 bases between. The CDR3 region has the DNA TGTGCCAGCAGCCTATCCACAGGGCCGACTGAAGCTTTCTTT. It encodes CASSLSTGPTEAFF.

CDR3 residues: CATSSGGYTDTQYF. The CDR3 region has the DNA TGTGCCACTTCCAGCGGGGGGTACACAGATACGCAGTATTTT. J is TRBJ2-3 and V is TRBV7-9; TRBD2 agrees at 9 bases. Germline CDR1 reads SEHNR; CDR2 reads FQNEAQ (reference sequence). The ends lost 10 bases at V and 2 bases at J; junction bases unmatched: 7. The CDR3 length is 14 residues.

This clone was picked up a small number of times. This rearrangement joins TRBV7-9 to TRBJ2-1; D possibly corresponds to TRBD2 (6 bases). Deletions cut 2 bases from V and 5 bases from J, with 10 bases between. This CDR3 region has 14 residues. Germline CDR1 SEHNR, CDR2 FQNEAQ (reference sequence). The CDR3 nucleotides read TGTGCCAGCAGCTTAATAGGCGGGAACAATGAGCAGTTCTTC. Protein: CASSLIGGNNEQFF.

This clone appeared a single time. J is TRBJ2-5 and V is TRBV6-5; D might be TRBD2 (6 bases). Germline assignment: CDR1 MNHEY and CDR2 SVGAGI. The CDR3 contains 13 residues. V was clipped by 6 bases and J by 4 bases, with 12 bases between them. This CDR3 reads CASRRFGGETQYF. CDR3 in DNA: TGTGCCAGCAGGAGGTTCGGGGGAGAGACCCAGTACTTC.

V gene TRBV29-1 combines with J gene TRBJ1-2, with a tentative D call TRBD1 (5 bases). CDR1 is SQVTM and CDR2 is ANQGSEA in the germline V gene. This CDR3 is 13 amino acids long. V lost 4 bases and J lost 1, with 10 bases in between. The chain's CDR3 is CSVATGVNYGYTF. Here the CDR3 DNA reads TGCAGCGTTGCAACAGGTGTTAACTATGGCTACACCTTC.

CDR3 sequence: CASTLGRGALYNEQFF. The CDR3 DNA sequence: TGTGCCAGTACCCTAGGGCGGGGCGCTTTGTACAATGAGCAGTTCTTC. V usage is TRBV19 and J usage is TRBJ2-1; a possible D gene is TRBD2 (6 bases). The CDR3 contains 16 residues. V dropped 7 bases and J dropped 4 bases, with 20 bases sitting between them. The germline V gene encodes CDR1 LNHDA and CDR2 SQIVND (reference sequence).

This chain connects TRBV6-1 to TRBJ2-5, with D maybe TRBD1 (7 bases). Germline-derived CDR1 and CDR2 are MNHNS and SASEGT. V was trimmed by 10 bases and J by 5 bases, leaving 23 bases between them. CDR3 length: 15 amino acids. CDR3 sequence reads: CATYKQPGGMETQYF. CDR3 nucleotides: TGTGCCACCTACAAGCAGCCAGGGGGGATGGAGACCCAGTACTTC.

CDR3 nucleotide sequence: TGTGCCAGCAGTGAACTGGCAGGGGGGCAGCCCCAGCATTTT. Residues: CASSELAGGQPQHF. This sequence joins TRBV6-1 and TRBJ1-5, with TRBD1 matching 7 bases. Per the germline V gene, CDR1 is MNHNS and CDR2 is SASEGT. This CDR3 has 14 residues. The V gene end was trimmed by 2 bases and the J gene end by 7 bases; junction bases not matched to a gene: 5.

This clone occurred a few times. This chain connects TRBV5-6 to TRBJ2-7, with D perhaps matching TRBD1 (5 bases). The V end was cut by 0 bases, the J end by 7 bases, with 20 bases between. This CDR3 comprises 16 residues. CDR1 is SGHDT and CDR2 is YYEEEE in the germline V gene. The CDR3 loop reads CASSLVGQGLFVEQYF. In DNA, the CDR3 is TGTGCCAGCAGCTTGGTAGGGCAGGGCCTTTTTGTGGAGCAGTACTTC.

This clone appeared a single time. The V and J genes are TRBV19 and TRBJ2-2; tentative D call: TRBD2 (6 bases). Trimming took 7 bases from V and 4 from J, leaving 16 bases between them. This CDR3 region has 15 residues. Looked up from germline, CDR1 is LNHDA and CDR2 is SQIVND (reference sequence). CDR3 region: CASTALAPSTGELFF. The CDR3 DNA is TGTGCCAGTACAGCACTAGCACCGTCCACCGGGGAGCTGTTTTTT.

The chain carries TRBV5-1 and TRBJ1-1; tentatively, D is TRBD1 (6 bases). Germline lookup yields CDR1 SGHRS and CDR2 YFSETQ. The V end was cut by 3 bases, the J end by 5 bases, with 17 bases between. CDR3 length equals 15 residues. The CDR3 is CASSSRPTGTTEAFF. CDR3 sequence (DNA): TGCGCCAGCAGCTCCCGGCCAACAGGGACGACTGAAGCTTTCTTT.

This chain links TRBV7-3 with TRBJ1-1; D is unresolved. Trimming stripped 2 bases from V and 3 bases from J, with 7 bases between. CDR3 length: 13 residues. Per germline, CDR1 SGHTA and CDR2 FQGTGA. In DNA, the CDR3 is TGTGCCAGCAGCTTAGGCAGGTACACTGAAGCTTTCTTT. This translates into CASSLGRYTEAFF.

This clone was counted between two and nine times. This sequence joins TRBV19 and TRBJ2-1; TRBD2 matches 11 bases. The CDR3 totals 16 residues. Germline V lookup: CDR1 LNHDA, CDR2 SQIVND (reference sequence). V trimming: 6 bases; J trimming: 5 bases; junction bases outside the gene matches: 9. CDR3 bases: TGTGCCAGTAGCCATCCGGGACTAGCGGTAGACAATGAGCAGTTCTTC. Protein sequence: CASSHPGLAVDNEQFF.

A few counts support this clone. The CDR3 is CSVEIGRGEQYF. CDR3 DNA sequence: TGCAGCGTTGAAATTGGGAGGGGCGAGCAGTACTTC. This chain links TRBV29-1 with TRBJ2-7; 7 positions match TRBD2. This CDR3 has 12 amino acids. V shed 2 bases, J shed 6 bases, and the junction held 4 bases outside the gene matches. CDR1 and CDR2 from the germline V gene are SQVTM and ANQGSEA.

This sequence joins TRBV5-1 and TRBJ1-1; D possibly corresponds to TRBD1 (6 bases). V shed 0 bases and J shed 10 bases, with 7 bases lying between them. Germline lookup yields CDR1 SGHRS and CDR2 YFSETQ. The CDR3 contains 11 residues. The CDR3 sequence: CASSLGRGAFF. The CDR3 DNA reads TGCGCCAGCAGCTTGGGCAGGGGAGCTTTCTTT.

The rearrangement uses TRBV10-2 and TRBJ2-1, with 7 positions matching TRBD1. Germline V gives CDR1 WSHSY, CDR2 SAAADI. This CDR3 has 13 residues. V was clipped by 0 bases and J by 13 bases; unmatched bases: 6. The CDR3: CASSESAGTVQFF. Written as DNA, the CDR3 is TGCGCCAGCAGTGAGTCGGCCGGGACAGTCCAGTTCTTC.

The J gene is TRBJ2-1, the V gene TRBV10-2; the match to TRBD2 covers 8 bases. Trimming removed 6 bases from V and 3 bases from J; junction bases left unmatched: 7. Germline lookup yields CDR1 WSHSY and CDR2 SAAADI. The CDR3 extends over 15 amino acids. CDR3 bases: TGCGCCAGCAGGCCCCCAGCGGGGGACTACAATGAGCAGTTCTTC. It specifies CASRPPAGDYNEQFF.

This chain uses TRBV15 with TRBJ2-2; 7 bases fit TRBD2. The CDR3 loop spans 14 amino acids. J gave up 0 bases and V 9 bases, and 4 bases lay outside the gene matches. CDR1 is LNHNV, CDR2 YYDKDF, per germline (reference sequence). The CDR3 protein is CATEAGANTGELFF. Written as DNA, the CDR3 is TGTGCCACAGAGGCGGGGGCGAACACCGGGGAGCTGTTTTTT.

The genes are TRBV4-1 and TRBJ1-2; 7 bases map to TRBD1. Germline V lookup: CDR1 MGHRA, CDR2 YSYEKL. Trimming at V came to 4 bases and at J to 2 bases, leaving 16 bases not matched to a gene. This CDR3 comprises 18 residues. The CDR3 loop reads CASSPTLHPTGLNYGYTF. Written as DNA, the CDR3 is TGCGCCAGCAGCCCCACCCTCCACCCGACAGGGCTAAACTATGGCTACACCTTC.

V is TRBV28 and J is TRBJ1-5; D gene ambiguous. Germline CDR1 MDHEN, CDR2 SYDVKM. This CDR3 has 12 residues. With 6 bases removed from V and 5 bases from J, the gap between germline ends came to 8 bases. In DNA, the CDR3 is TGTGCCAGCAGGTCAATTGATCAGCCCCAGCATTTT. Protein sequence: CASRSIDQPQHF.

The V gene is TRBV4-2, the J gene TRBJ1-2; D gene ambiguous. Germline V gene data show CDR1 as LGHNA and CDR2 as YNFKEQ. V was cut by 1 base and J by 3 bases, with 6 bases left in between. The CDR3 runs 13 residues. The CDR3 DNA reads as TGTGCCAGCAGCCAAGGTACACACTATGGCTACACCTTC. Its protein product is CASSQGTHYGYTF.

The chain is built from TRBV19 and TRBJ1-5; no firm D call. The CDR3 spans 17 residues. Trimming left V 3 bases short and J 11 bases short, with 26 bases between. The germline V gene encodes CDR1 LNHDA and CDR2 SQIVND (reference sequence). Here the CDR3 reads CASSIRAQLNRGRSQHF. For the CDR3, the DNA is TGTGCCAGTAGTATCCGGGCCCAACTGAATCGGGGAAGGTCCCAGCATTTT. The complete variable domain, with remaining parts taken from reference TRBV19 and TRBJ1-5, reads DGGITQSPKYLFRKEGQNVTLSCEQNLNHDAMYWYRQDPGQGLRLIYYSQIVNDFQKGDIAEGYSVSREKKESFPLTVTSAQKNPTAFYLCASSIRAQLNRGRSQHFGDGTRLSIL.